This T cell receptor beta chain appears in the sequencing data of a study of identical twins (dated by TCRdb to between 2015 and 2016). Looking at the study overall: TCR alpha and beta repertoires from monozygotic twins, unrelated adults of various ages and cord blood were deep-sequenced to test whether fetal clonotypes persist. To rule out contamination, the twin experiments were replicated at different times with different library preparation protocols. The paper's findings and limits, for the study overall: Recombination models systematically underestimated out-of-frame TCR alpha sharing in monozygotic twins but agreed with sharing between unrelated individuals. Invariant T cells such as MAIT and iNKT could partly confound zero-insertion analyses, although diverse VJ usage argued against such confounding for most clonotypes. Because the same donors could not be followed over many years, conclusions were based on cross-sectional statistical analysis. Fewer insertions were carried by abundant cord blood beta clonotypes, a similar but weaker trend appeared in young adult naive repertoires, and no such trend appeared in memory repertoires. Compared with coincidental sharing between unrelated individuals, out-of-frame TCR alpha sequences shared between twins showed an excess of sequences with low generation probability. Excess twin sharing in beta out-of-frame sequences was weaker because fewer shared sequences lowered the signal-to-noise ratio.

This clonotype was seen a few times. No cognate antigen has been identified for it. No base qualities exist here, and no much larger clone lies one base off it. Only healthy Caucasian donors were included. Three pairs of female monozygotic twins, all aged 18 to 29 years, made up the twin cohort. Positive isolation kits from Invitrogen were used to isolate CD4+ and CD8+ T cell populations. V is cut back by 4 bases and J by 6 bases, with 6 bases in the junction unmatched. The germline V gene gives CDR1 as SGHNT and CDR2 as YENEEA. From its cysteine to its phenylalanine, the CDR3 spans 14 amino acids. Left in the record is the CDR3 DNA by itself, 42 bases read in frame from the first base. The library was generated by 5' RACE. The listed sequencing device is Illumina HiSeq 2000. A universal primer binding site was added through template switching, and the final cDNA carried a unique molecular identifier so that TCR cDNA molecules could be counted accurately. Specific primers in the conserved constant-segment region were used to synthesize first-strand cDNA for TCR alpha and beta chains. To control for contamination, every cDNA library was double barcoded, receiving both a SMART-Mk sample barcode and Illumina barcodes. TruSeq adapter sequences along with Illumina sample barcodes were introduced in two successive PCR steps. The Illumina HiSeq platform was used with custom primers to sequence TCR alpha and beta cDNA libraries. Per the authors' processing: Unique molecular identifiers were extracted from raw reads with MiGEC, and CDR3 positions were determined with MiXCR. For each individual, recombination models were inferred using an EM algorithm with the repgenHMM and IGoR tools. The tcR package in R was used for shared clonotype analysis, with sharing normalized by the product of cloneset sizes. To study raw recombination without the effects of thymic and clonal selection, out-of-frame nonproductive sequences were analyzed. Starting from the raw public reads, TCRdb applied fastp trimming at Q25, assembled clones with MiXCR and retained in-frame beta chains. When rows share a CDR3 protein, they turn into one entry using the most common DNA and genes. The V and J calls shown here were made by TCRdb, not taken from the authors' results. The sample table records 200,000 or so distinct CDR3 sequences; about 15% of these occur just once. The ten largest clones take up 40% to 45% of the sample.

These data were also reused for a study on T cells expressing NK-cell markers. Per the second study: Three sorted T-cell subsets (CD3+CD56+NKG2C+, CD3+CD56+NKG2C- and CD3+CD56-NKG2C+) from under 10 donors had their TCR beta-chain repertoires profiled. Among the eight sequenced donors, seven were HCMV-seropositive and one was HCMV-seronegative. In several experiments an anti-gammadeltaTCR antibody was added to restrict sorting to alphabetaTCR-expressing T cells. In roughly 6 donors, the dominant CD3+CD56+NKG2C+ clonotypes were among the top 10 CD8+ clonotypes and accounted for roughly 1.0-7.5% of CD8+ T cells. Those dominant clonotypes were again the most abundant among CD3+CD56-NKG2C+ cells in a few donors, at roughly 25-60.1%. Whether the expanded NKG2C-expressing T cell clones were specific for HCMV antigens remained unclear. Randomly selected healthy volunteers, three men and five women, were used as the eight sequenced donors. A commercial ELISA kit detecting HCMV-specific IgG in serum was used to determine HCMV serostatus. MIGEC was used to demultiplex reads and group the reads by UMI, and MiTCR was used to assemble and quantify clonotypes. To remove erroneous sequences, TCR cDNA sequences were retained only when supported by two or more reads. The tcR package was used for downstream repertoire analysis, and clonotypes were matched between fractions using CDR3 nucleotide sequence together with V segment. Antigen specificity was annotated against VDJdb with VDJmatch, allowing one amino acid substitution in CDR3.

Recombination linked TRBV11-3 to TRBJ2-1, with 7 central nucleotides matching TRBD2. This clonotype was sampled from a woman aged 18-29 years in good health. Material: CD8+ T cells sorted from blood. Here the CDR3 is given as CASSSWGRVNEQFF. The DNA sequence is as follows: TGTGCCAGCAGCTCCTGGGGGAGGGTCAATGAGCAGTTCTTC.